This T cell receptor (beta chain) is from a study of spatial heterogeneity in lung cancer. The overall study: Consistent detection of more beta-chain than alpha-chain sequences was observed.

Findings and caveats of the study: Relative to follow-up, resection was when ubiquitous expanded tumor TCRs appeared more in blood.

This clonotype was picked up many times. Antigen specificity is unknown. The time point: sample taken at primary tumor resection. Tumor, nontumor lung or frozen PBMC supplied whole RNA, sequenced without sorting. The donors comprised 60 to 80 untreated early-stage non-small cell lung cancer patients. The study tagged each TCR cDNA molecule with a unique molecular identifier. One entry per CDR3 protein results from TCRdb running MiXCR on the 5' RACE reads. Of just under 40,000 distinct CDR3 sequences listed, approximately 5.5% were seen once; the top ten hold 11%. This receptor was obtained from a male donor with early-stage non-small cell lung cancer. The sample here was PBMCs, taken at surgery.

In DNA, the CDR3 is TGTGCCAGCAGCCCATCAACTAATGAAAAACTGTTTTTT. This sequence encodes CASSPSTNEKLFF. This chain joins TRBV7-2 and TRBJ1-4; D is unclear. The germline V gene encodes CDR1 SGHTA and CDR2 FQGNSA. CDR3 size: 13 residues. V dropped 5 bases and J dropped 0 bases, with 4 bases sitting between them.